This T cell receptor (beta chain) is from a study of shared clonotypes between healthy human individuals. Findings of the study overall: Clonotypes that were shared across a few donors made up 4% to 6% of naive CD4 clonotypes.

Details on this clone: Its antigen is unknown.

The CDR3 is 17 amino acids. Germline V lookup: CDR1 SGHRS, CDR2 YFSETQ. The V gene end was trimmed by 0 bases and the J gene end by 5 bases; junction bases not matched to a gene: 8. Sequencing used immunoSEQ multiplex PCR; TCRdb keeps in-frame clones, though not all of them. The repertoire consists of around 1,900,000 clones, with just under 95% occurring once and the leading ten covering about 1.6%. In the naive CD8 group, cells lacked CD45RO and were positively selected for CCR7, so terminally differentiated effector memory CD45RA+ cells were left out. Sequenced: naive CD8+ T cells from PBMCs. The receptor comes from a man aged 18 to 35 in good health. Some clones in this sample may be carry-over from other donors' samples. The rearrangement uses TRBV5-1 and TRBJ2-7, with 13 bases lining up with TRBD2. Here the CDR3 DNA reads TGCGCCAGCAGCTTGGGGACTAGCGGGAGAGAGGGGAACGAGCAGTACTTC. This translates into CASSLGTSGREGNEQYF.